These 2 T cell receptor beta chains were all obtained from the same sample, sequenced in a study of T-cell memory formation after mild COVID-19 (dated by TCRdb to about 2021). The library was made by 5' RACE. Reads for this sample came from an Illumina NovaSeq 6000. TCRdb took the public reads, trimmed them with fastp at Q25, ran MiXCR for clone calling and kept in-frame beta chains. Every distinct CDR3 protein forms one entry, paired with its most common genes and DNA. Present in this sample are fewer than 50,000 distinct CDR3 sequences, 7.5% to 10% of which were seen just once. About 12% of the sample is in the top ten clones. The sequenced sample was PBMCs or a T cell subset sorted from them (not recorded which). These receptors originate from an adult woman who had mild COVID-19 (a few samples of this study predate the infection). The sample titles of this study are shuffled in the database, so cell type and time point are left out; the donor was told from shared clones.

This clonotype was counted between two and nine times. The genes are TRBV3-1 and TRBJ1-1; 8 bases match TRBD1. The CDR3 sequence is 15 residues long. Germline loops: CDR1 LGHDT, CDR2 YNNKEL (reference sequence). J gave up 5 bases and V 6 bases, and 11 bases lay outside the gene matches. CDR3 region: CASRSRGPVLTEAFF. The CDR3 region has the DNA TGTGCCAGCAGGTCCAGGGGGCCAGTGTTAACTGAAGCTTTCTTT.

This clonotype was seen repeatedly, ten times or more. This chain links TRBV7-8 with TRBJ2-7; D perhaps matches TRBD1 (9 bases). V was trimmed by 3 bases and J by 1 base, leaving 19 bases between them. CDR3 length: 17 amino acids. CDR1 and CDR2 from the germline V gene are SGHVS and FQNEAQ. CDR3 coding DNA: TGTGCCAGCAGCTTCCGATCGGGGGGGACAGGGTCCTACGAGCAGTACTTC. It is translated as CASSFRSGGTGSYEQYF.